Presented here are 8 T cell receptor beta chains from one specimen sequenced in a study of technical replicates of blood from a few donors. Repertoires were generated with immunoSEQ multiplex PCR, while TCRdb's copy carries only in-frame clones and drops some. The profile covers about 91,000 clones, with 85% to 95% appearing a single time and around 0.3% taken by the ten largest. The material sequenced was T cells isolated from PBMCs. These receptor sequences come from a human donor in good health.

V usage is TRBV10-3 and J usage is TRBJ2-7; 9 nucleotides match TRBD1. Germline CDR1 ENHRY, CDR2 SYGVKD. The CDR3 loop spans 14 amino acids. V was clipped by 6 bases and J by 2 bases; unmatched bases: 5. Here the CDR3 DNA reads TGTGCCATCAGGGGGGGGACAGGGACCTACGAGCAGTACTTC. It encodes CAIRGGTGTYEQYF.

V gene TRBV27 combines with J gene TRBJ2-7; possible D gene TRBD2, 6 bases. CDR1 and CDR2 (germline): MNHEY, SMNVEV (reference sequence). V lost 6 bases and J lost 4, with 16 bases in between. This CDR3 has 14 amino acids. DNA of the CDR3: TGTGCCAGCAGCAGGAGCGGGTCGATTTACGAGCAGTACTTC. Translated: CASSRSGSIYEQYF.

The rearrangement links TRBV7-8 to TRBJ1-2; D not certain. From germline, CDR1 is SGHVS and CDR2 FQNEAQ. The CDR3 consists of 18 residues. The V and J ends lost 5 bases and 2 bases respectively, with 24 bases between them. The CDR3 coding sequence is TGTGCCAGCAGCCCAGGCCGGATTGCAGAAGCTTTAAACTATGGCTACACCTTC. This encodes CASSPGRIAEALNYGYTF.

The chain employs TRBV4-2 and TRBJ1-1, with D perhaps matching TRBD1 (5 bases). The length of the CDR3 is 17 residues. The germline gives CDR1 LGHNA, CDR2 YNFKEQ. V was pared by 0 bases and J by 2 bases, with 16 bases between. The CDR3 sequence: CASSQDPAIQVNTEAFF. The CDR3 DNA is TGTGCCAGCAGCCAAGATCCCGCCATACAGGTTAACACTGAAGCTTTCTTT.

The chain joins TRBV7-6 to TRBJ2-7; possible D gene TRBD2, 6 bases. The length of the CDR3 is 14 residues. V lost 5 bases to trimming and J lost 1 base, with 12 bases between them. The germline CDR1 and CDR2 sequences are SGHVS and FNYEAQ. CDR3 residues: CASSTGLASYEQYF. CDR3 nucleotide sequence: TGTGCCAGCAGCACGGGACTGGCATCCTACGAGCAGTACTTC.

The CDR3 nucleotides are TGTGCCACCAGCCCTATCTTAGCGGGGGGGACCGGGGAGCTGTTTTTT. Its translation is CATSPILAGGTGELFF. The J gene is TRBJ2-2, the V gene TRBV15, with 11 bases matching TRBD2. Germline V gene lookup returns CDR1 LNHNV and CDR2 YYDKDF (reference sequence). Trimming cost V 5 bases and J 5 bases; bases outside gene matches: 7. This CDR3 region has 16 residues.

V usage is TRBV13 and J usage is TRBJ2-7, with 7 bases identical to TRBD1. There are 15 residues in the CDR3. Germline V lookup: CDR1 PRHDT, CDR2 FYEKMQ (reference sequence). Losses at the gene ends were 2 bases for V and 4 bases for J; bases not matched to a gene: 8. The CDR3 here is CASSLYRTGGYEQYF. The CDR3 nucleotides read TGTGCCAGCAGCTTATACCGGACAGGTGGTTACGAGCAGTACTTC.

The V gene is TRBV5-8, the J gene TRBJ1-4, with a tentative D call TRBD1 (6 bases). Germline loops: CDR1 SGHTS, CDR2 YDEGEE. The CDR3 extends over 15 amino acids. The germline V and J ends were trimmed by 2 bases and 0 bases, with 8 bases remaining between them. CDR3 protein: CASSLQGATNEKLFF. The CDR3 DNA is TGTGCCAGCAGCTTACAGGGCGCAACTAATGAAAAACTGTTTTTT.